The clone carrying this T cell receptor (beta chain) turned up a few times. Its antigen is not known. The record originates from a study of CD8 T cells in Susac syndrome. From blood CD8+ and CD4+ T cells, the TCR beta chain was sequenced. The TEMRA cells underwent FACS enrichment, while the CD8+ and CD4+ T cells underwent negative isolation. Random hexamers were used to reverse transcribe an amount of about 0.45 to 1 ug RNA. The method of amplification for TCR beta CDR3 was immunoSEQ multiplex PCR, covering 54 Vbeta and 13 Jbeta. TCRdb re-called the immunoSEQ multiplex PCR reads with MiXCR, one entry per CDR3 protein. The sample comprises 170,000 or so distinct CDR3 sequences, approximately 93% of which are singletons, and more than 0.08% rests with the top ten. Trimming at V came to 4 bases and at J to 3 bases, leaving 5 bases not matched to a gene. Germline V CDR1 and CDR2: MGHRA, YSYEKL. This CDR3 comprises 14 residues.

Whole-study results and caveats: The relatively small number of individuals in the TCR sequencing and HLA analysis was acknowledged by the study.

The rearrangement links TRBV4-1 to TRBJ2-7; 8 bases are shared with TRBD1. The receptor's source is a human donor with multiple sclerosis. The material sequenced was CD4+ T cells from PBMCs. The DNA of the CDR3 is TGCGCCAGCAGCCGGACAGGGAAGGTCTACGAGCAGTACTTC. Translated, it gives CASSRTGKVYEQYF.